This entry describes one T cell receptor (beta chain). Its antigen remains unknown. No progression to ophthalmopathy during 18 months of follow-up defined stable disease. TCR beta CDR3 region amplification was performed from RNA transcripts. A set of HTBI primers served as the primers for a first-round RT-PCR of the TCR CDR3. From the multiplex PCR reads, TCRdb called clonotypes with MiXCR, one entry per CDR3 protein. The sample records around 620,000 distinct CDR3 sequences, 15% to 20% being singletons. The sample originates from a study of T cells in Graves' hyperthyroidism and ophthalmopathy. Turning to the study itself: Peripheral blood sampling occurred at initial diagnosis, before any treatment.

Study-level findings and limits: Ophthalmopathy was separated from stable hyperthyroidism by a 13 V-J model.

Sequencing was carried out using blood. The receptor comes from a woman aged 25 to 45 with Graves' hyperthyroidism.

In nucleotides, the CDR3 is TGCAGTGGTGGGGGGACCAACTATGGCTACACCTTC. Translating it yields CSGGGTNYGYTF. The rearrangement links TRBV20-1 to TRBJ1-2; D possibly corresponds to TRBD1 (5 bases). V lost 7 bases to trimming and J lost 2 bases, with 11 bases between them. This CDR3 spans 12 amino acids. CDR1 DFQATT and CDR2 SNEGSKA come from the germline V gene (reference sequence).